This entry lists 15 T cell receptor beta chains sequenced from one sample in a study of Graves' ophthalmopathy and Graves' hyperthyroidism. Using RNA transcripts, the TCR beta CDR3 regions were amplified. Second-round multiplex PCR followed a first-round RT-PCR using HTBI primers. TCRdb re-derived calls from the multiplex PCR reads in MiXCR, one entry per CDR3 protein. The table includes hundreds of thousands of distinct CDR3 sequences, roughly an eighth detected once. Sequenced input: blood. The receptors derive from a woman aged 25 to 39 with Graves' ophthalmopathy.

This clonotype occurred many times. The chain carries TRBV6-5 and TRBJ1-1; no clear D. This CDR3 comprises 15 residues. Trimming cost V 3 bases and J 1 base, with 12 bases left between them. Germline V gene lookup returns CDR1 MNHEY and CDR2 SVGAGI. CDR3 residues: CASSYVGWENTEAFF. The CDR3 DNA is TGTGCCAGCAGTTATGTTGGGTGGGAGAACACTGAAGCTTTCTTT.

This chain connects TRBV12-3 or TRBV12-4 to TRBJ2-7; the D gene is possibly TRBD2 (5 bases). The CDR3 length is 15 residues. V was trimmed by 6 bases and J by 4 bases, leaving 19 bases between them. The DNA of the CDR3 is TGTGCCAGCAGCCCCCCCCCCGGGCGAGGGTACGAGCAGTACTTC. It codes for CASSPPPGRGYEQYF.

This clonotype was observed at least ten times. The chain combines TRBV5-1 with TRBJ2-5, with a tentative D call TRBD2 (5 bases). The CDR3 runs 14 residues. With 3 bases removed from V and 3 bases from J, the gap between germline ends came to 12 bases. The germline V gene has CDR1 SGHRS and CDR2 YFSETQ. This CDR3 is CASSSTAGEETQYF. The DNA of the CDR3 is TGCGCCAGCAGCTCTACGGCGGGCGAAGAGACCCAGTACTTC.

Ten or more counts support this clonotype. The rearrangement uses TRBV28 and TRBJ1-2; D gene uncertain. Per the germline V gene, CDR1 is MDHEN and CDR2 is SYDVKM. This CDR3 region has 14 residues. With 6 bases removed from V and 7 bases from J, the gap between germline ends came to 18 bases. The CDR3 loop reads CASRDKWELGGYTF. CDR3 DNA sequence: TGTGCCAGCAGGGATAAATGGGAACTGGGTGGCTACACCTTC.

This clonotype occurred many times. The V and J genes are TRBV12-3 or TRBV12-4 and TRBJ2-7; TRBD1 is a possible D gene (6 bases). CDR3 length equals 12 residues. Trimming took off 6 bases at V and 2 bases at J, with 8 bases between the two ends. The CDR3 is CASSRQAYEQYF. CDR3 DNA sequence: TGTGCCAGCAGCAGACAGGCCTACGAGCAGTACTTC.

Ten or more counts support this clonotype. This rearrangement joins TRBV6-5 to TRBJ1-1; 9 positions agree with TRBD1. The CDR3 loop spans 14 amino acids. The germline gives CDR1 MNHEY, CDR2 SVGAGI. The V segment lost 4 bases and the J segment 6 bases; nucleotides outside the gene matches: 6. The CDR3 nucleotides read TGTGCCAGCAGTTCGCCGGGACAGGGCCCTGAAGCTTTCTTT. Translation: CASSSPGQGPEAFF.

This clonotype was picked up many times. The rearrangement joins TRBV28 to TRBJ1-5, with a weak D call TRBD1 (5 bases). From germline, CDR1 is MDHEN and CDR2 SYDVKM. The CDR3 has 15 residues. The ends were cut back, 3 bases at V and 6 bases at J, with 15 bases in the middle. CDR3: CASSLEDLGGQPQHF. For the CDR3, the DNA is TGTGCCAGCAGTTTGGAGGATCTGGGGGGTCAGCCCCAGCATTTT.

This clonotype was seen a handful of times. The genes are TRBV2 and TRBJ2-7; D unclear. Deletions cut 3 bases from V and 0 bases from J, with 6 bases between. The CDR3 spans 13 residues. Germline-derived CDR1 and CDR2 are SNHLY and FYNNEI. Here the CDR3 reads CASSEEFSYEQYF. For the CDR3, the DNA is TGTGCCAGCAGTGAGGAATTCTCCTACGAGCAGTACTTC.

The chain employs TRBV4-1 and TRBJ2-5; a possible D gene is TRBD2 (7 bases). Germline V gene data show CDR1 as MGHRA and CDR2 as YSYEKL. Trimming cost V 6 bases and J 6 bases, with 11 bases left between them. This CDR3 has 12 residues. The CDR3 bases are TGCGCCAGCAGGGGGGGGGCTCAGACCCAGTACTTC. Protein product: CASRGGAQTQYF.

This clonotype was observed a handful of times. It may be a read error: a sequence one base away is much more abundant. CDR3 in DNA: TGCAGTTCTAGAGATGACAGGGGCATGAACACCTTC. Its protein is CSSRDDRGMNTF. The chain joins TRBV20-1 to TRBJ1-2; the match to TRBD1 covers 8 bases. The CDR3 runs 12 residues. Looked up from germline, CDR1 is DFQATT and CDR2 is SNEGSKA (reference sequence).

This clonotype was detected many times. The chain combines TRBV7-9 with TRBJ1-6; TRBD1 might be the D (6 bases). This CDR3 comprises 14 residues. The germline V gene has CDR1 SEHNR and CDR2 FQNEAQ (reference sequence). Between the trimmed V and J ends, which lost 5 bases and 8 bases, there was a span of 13 bases. The CDR3 is CASSRGQTDSPLHF. The DNA of the CDR3 is TGTGCCAGCAGCCGTGGACAGACGGATTCACCCCTCCACTTT.

V usage is TRBV6-1 and J usage is TRBJ1-1, with 7 bases fitting TRBD1. V lost 1 base, J lost 6 bases, and 5 bases stayed unmatched. The CDR3 covers 14 residues. Germline V gene data show CDR1 as MNHNS and CDR2 as SASEGT. For the CDR3, the DNA is TGTGCCAGCAGTGAAGGACAGGGAAGGGCTGAAGCTTTCTTT. Its protein is CASSEGQGRAEAFF.

This clonotype was counted many times. The rearrangement uses TRBV6-1 and TRBJ1-5; D unclear. V lost 0 bases, J lost 7 bases, and 7 bases lay in between. Germline assignment: CDR1 MNHNS and CDR2 SASEGT. CDR3 size: 13 residues. Here the CDR3 DNA reads TGTGCCAGCAGTGAAGCGCTTCAACAGCCCCAGCATTTT. It translates to CASSEALQQPQHF.

This clonotype was observed at least ten times. J is TRBJ1-1 and V is TRBV4-1, with D perhaps TRBD1 (6 bases). Germline V gene data show CDR1 as MGHRA and CDR2 as YSYEKL. The CDR3 runs 13 residues. Trimming stripped 3 bases from V and 5 bases from J, with 10 bases between. The CDR3 DNA reads as TGCGCCAGCAGCCAGAGGGACACGACTGAAGCTTTCTTT. This gives the protein CASSQRDTTEAFF.

A few counts support this clonotype. This chain joins TRBV5-1 and TRBJ2-4; TRBD1 matches 9 bases. This CDR3 has 19 residues. CDR1 is SGHRS, CDR2 YFSETQ, per germline. V dropped 5 bases and J dropped 1; count of bases not matched to a gene: 16. The CDR3: CASRVTGQGQNMAKNIQYF. The DNA for the CDR3 is TGCGCCAGCAGGGTTACGGGACAGGGTCAAAACATGGCCAAAAACATTCAGTACTTC.